This T cell receptor beta chain came from a study of CD8+ T cells in alopecia areata. This CDR3 is 14 amino acids long. Losses at the gene ends were 2 bases for V and 3 bases for J; bases not matched to a gene: 5. The V gene's germline CDR1 is GTSNPN and CDR2 SVGIG (reference sequence). RNA, once extracted, was reverse transcribed into cDNA for use as the sequencing template. TCRdb's table, derived via immunoSEQ multiplex PCR, lists solely in-frame clones and lacks some. The top ten hold about 3% of the sample, which has some 110,000 clones, less than 80% seen once. As to this clone: The antigen remains unidentified.

Study-wide points: Scalp specimens additionally yield sequences from normal skin's resident alphabeta T cells. Clarity of TCR sharing across patients fell short of that in mice, possibly HLA-related. Lesional scalp, notably in alopecia totalis/universalis, had clonality above that of normal scalp.

The gene calls are TRBV30 and TRBJ2-7, with 9 nucleotides matching TRBD2. This TCR was sampled from a human donor in good health. Sequencing was carried out using CD4+ T cells sorted from blood. This CDR3 reads CAWSKAGGRYEQYF. For the CDR3, the DNA is TGTGCCTGGAGTAAAGCGGGGGGACGCTACGAGCAGTACTTC.